This T cell receptor beta chain stems from a study of OX40 agonist ivuxolimab in advanced cancers. Study as a whole: Partial responses were observed in three patients, of whom one had hepatocellular carcinoma and two had cutaneous melanoma.

The table came from immunoSEQ multiplex PCR; TCRdb's copy has only in-frame clones and leaves some out. The sample shows 65,000 or so clones, about four fifths of them seen only once. As regards this clone: What it binds is unknown.

The study, taken as a whole, reports: Partly responding patients at 0.1-3.0 mg/kg showed some of the smallest clonal expansion. Within 6 weeks, CD4+ and CD8+ blood T cells expanded clonally at 0.1 to 3.0 mg/kg.

The germline V gene has CDR1 WNHNN and CDR2 SYGVQD (reference sequence). The CDR3 is made up of 14 amino acids. The germline V and J ends were trimmed by 7 bases and 3 bases, with 16 bases remaining between them. At baseline, cycle 4 day 1, and cycle 7 day 1, blood was sampled. The J gene is TRBJ2-7, the V gene TRBV10-1, with D unresolved. This specimen consisted of CD4+ or CD8+ T cells sorted from blood, obtained in a trial of the OX40 agonist ivuxolimab. The clonotype comes from an adult with an advanced solid tumor such as melanoma, head and neck, liver or kidney cancer. The CDR3 DNA reads TGCGCCAGCAAAAATGTCTGCTACTACTACGAGCAGTACTTC. It codes for CASKNVCYYYEQYF.